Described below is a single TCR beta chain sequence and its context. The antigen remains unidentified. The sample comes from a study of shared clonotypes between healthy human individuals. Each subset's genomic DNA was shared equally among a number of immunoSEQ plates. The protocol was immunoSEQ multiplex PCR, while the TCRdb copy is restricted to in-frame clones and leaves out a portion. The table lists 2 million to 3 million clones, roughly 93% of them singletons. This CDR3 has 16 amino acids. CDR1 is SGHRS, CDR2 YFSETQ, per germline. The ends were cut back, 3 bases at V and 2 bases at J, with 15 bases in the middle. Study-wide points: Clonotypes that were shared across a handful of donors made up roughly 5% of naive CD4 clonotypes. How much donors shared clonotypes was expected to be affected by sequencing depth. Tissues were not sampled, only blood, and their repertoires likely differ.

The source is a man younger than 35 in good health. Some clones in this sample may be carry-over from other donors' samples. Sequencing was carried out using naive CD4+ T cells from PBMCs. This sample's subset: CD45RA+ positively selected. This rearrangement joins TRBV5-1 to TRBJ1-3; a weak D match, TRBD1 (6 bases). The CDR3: CASSSDPQGTGNTIYF. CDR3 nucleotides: TGCGCCAGCAGCTCCGACCCACAGGGTACTGGAAACACCATATATTTT.